Listed below are T cell receptor beta chains from one sample, sequenced in a study of shared clonotypes between healthy human individuals. This table comes from immunoSEQ multiplex PCR, and its TCRdb copy is limited to in-frame clones, with some not included. This sample has 600,000 to 700,000 clones, with 60% to 75% found just once. The sequencing input was memory CD4+ T cells sorted from blood. The receptors shown here come from a woman younger than 45 in good health. The CDR3 runs from the conserved cysteine through the conserved F or W. The order of the fields is J gene, V gene, clone size, D gene, CDR3 DNA, CDR3 protein. The D gene is left open where the match is weak. Where a row states a size, it is once, few, many or the class of an expanded clone; other rows omit it.

TRBJ2-3	TRBV7-2	many	TRBD2	TGTGCCAGCAGCTTAGGCGGCGGGAGTAGTGGCACAGATACGCAGTATTTT	CASSLGGGSSGTDTQYF
TRBJ1-5	TRBV5-1	few	-	TGCGCCAGCAGCTTGTATCCCGGAAGTCAGCCCCAGCATTTT	CASSLYPGSQPQHF
TRBJ1-4	TRBV10-3	few	-	TGTGCCACCCGAGGACAGCTGAATGAAAAACTGTTTTTT	CATRGQLNEKLFF
TRBJ2-1	TRBV9	-	-	TGTGCCAGCAGCGCGGGAACAGGGCTAGCCTACAATGAGCAGTTCTTC	CASSAGTGLAYNEQFF
TRBJ1-2	TRBV29-1	few	TRBD1	TGCAGCGTTGTCCAAGGACAGGGTTATGGCTACACCTTC	CSVVQGQGYGYTF
TRBJ2-7	TRBV5-6	-	-	TGTGCCAGCAGCCCCGGGCTCCCCGCCTACGAGCAGTACTTC	CASSPGLPAYEQYF
TRBJ1-4	TRBV28	-	-	TGTGCCAGCAGTTTTGGGGGCACTAATGAAAAACTGTTTTTT	CASSFGGTNEKLFF
TRBJ1-1	TRBV10-3	-	TRBD1	TGTGCCATCAGTACAGGGGAGGACACTGAAGCTTTCTTT	CAISTGEDTEAFF
TRBJ2-7	TRBV5-1	-	-	TGCGCCAGCAGCTCCCGTGCGCAGGGGTCTTACGAGCAGTACTTC	CASSSRAQGSYEQYF
TRBJ2-2	TRBV11-2	few	-	TGTGCCAGCAGCGCGGGACGGCACACCGGGGAGCTGTTTTTT	CASSAGRHTGELFF
TRBJ2-3	TRBV5-1	-	TRBD2	TGCGCCAGCAGCTTTATAGCGGGCCCTAGCACAGATACGCAGTATTTT	CASSFIAGPSTDTQYF
TRBJ1-5	TRBV6-1	-	-	TGTGCCAGCAGTGACCTCCCGGGGGTCCCTGGCAATCAGCCCCAGCATTTT	CASSDLPGVPGNQPQHF
TRBJ2-2	TRBV19	-	TRBD1	TGTGCCAGTACCAGGACAGGGGGCGGCACCGGGGAGCTGTTTTTT	CASTRTGGGTGELFF
TRBJ2-7	TRBV19	-	TRBD1	TGTGCCAGTAGGGGACAGGGTCGCTCGGGGGAGCAGTACTTC	CASRGQGRSGEQYF
TRBJ2-4	TRBV7-8	-	-	TGTGCCAGCAGCTTAGATCGATGGTTAGCCAAAAACATTCAGTACTTC	CASSLDRWLAKNIQYF
TRBJ1-4	TRBV4-1	-	TRBD1	TGCGCCAGCAGCCGAGACAGGGAGCCGCAACTTGAGGAAAAACTGTTTTTT	CASSRDREPQLEEKLFF
TRBJ1-4	TRBV2	-	TRBD1	TGTGCCAGCAGGACACAGGGGGCAAGTGAAAAACTGTTTTTT	CASRTQGASEKLFF
TRBJ2-1	TRBV19	-	-	TGTGCCAGTAGTAATACGCGGTACTCCTACAATGAGCAGTTCTTC	CASSNTRYSYNEQFF
TRBJ2-7	TRBV2	-	-	TGTGCCAGCAGTCAGGCGTACGAGCAGTACTTC	CASSQAYEQYF
TRBJ2-6	TRBV6-5	-	-	TGTGCCAGCAGTTACCAGGGGTACGGGGCCAACGTCCTGACTTTC	CASSYQGYGANVLTF
TRBJ1-1	TRBV4-1	-	TRBD1	TGCGCCAGCAGCCAGAGCGCAGGGACAGTAACTGAAGCTTTCTTT	CASSQSAGTVTEAFF